This passage covers 21 T cell receptor beta chains from one sample sequenced in a study of regulatory T cells in long-lasting Graves disease. The time point here: newly diagnosed GD, antithyroid drugs for less than 3 months. From RNA extracted from PBMCs, the TCR library was made. Arm-PCR of CDR3 regions and iRepertoire HTBI primers were the basis on which TCR beta libraries were built. Each CDR3 protein is one row after TCRdb ran MiXCR on the multiplex PCR reads. The table shows about 420,000 distinct CDR3 sequences, with about 15% occurring only once. The data were also submitted as part of a second study, on T cells in Graves' hyperthyroidism and ophthalmopathy.

Sequencing was performed on peripheral blood mononuclear cells (PBMCs), taken at new diagnosis, from a patient treated with antithyroid drugs. The origin of the receptors is a woman in her late teens or twenties with Graves disease.

This clonotype was seen repeatedly, ten times or more. The chain combines TRBV28 with TRBJ1-4, with D possibly TRBD1 on 6 matching bases. The CDR3 is 14 residues long. V gave up 3 bases and J gave up 9 bases, with 14 bases separating them. Germline CDR1 is MDHEN and CDR2 is SYDVKM. CDR3 in DNA: TGTGCCAGCAGTTTGTCAGGGGTTTGGAAAAAACTGTTTTTT. Its translation: CASSLSGVWKKLFF.

This clonotype was seen many times. This rearrangement joins TRBV2 to TRBJ2-3; 7 nucleotides match TRBD1. The CDR3 consists of 16 residues. Per the germline V gene, CDR1 is SNHLY and CDR2 is FYNNEI. J was trimmed by 2 bases and V by 7 bases; bases with no gene match: 12. The DNA for the CDR3 is TGTGCCAGCACCCGGGACAGCCAGCTAGACACAGATACGCAGTATTTT. Encoded protein: CASTRDSQLDTDTQYF.

Many counts were recorded for this clonotype. This rearrangement joins TRBV18 to TRBJ2-2, with D perhaps TRBD2 (6 bases). The V and J ends lost 1 base and 2 bases respectively, with 11 bases between them. Germline CDR1 KGHSH, CDR2 LQKENI. The CDR3 has 16 residues. In nucleotides, the CDR3 is TGTGCCAGCTCACCACTAACTAGCTCCAACACCGGGGAGCTGTTTTTT. Amino acids: CASSPLTSSNTGELFF.

This clonotype occurred many times. This sequence joins TRBV6-1 and TRBJ1-3; possible D gene TRBD1, 6 bases. CDR1 is MNHNS and CDR2 is SASEGT in the germline V gene. V gave up 6 bases and J gave up 3 bases, with 18 bases separating them. The CDR3 is 16 amino acids. CDR3 loop: CASRPGQTADGNTIYF. For the CDR3, the DNA is TGTGCCAGCAGACCCGGACAGACTGCGGATGGAAACACCATATATTTT.

This clonotype was detected only a few times. V is TRBV6-1 and J is TRBJ2-7, with D tentatively TRBD2 (6 bases). Germline V CDR1 and CDR2: MNHNS, SASEGT. V was clipped by 6 bases and J by 4 bases, with 16 bases between them. This CDR3 is built from 14 residues. The CDR3 bases are TGTGCCAGCAGCTTCGTGGAGGGAGTTTACGAGCAGTACTTC. Residues: CASSFVEGVYEQYF.

This clonotype was seen a handful of times. The chain links TRBV29-1 to TRBJ2-1; 10 positions match TRBD2. Looked up from germline, CDR1 is SQVTM and CDR2 is ANQGSEA. This CDR3 is 15 amino acids long. The V gene end was trimmed by 1 base and the J gene end by 7 bases; junction bases not matched to a gene: 7. Here the CDR3 reads CSVEGSSGRGNEQFF. CDR3 nucleotides: TGCAGCGTTGAAGGGTCTAGCGGGAGAGGTAATGAGCAGTTCTTC.

This clonotype was seen only a few times. The chain combines TRBV14 with TRBJ2-7; no clear D. The germline CDR1 and CDR2 sequences are SGHDN and FVKESK. V gave up 1 base and J gave up 0 bases, with 7 bases separating them. This CDR3 spans 14 amino acids. The CDR3 loop is CASSQAIDSYEQYF. The CDR3 DNA reads TGTGCCAGCAGCCAAGCCATTGACTCCTACGAGCAGTACTTC.

This clonotype came up a few times. The chain employs TRBV20-1 and TRBJ2-1; 9 bases fit TRBD2. Trimming cost V 5 bases and J 7 bases; bases outside gene matches: 15. This CDR3 spans 16 amino acids. Germline lookup yields CDR1 DFQATT and CDR2 SNEGSKA (reference sequence). In nucleotides, the CDR3 is TGCAGTGCTTCCAAACAACCGGGACTAGCAGGGAATGAGCAGTTCTTC. Residues: CSASKQPGLAGNEQFF.

This clonotype was recorded many times. The chain links TRBV30 to TRBJ2-1; 14 bases fit TRBD2. CDR1 and CDR2 from the germline V gene are GTSNPN and SVGIG (reference sequence). This CDR3 spans 17 amino acids. Losses at the gene ends were 3 bases for V and 2 bases for J; bases not matched to a gene: 6. For the CDR3, the DNA is TGTGCCTGGAGAACCCCGGGACTAGCGGGAGCCTACAATGAGCAGTTCTTC. This sequence encodes CAWRTPGLAGAYNEQFF.

The rearrangement links TRBV10-1 to TRBJ2-7; D ambiguous. Trimming left V 3 bases short and J 2 bases short, with 5 bases between. The germline V gene encodes CDR1 WNHNN and CDR2 SYGVQD (reference sequence). The CDR3 length is 12 residues. The CDR3 DNA reads TGCGCCAGCAGTGACGGGCCCTACGAGCAGTACTTC. Translation gives CASSDGPYEQYF.

This clonotype occurred many times. This likely reflects a read error, since a far larger clone is one base away. The genes are TRBV10-1 and TRBJ2-7; 7 positions match TRBD2. V lost 0 bases to trimming and J lost 7 bases; unmatched junction nucleotides: 9. The CDR3 runs to 15 residues. The germline CDR1 and CDR2 sequences are WNHNN and SYGVQD (reference sequence). The CDR3: CASSESGGELDEQYF. In nucleotides, the CDR3 is TGCGCCAGCAGTGAGTCGGGAGGGGAATTGGATGAGCAGTACTTC.

This clonotype was picked up many times. The chain joins TRBV5-6 to TRBJ2-1; D is unclear. Germline lookup yields CDR1 SGHDT and CDR2 YYEEEE. This CDR3 region has 13 residues. V was clipped by 1 base and J by 3 bases, with 5 bases between them. CDR3 sequence: CASSLIHYNEQFF. CDR3 DNA: TGTGCCAGCAGCTTGATACACTACAATGAGCAGTTCTTC.

Note on this clonotype: This could be a read error, since a much larger clone is one nucleotide away. The gene calls are TRBV4-1 and TRBJ2-2, with D unresolved. Germline V gene sequence: CDR1 MGHRA, CDR2 YSYEKL. V gave up 0 bases and J gave up 2 bases, with 4 bases separating them. This CDR3 has 14 residues. The DNA for the CDR3 is TGCGCCAGCAGCCAAGACGTCAACACCGGGGAGCTGTTTTTT. This gives the protein CASSQDVNTGELFF.

This clonotype was seen at least ten times. The J gene is TRBJ2-3, the V gene TRBV5-6; D gene uncertain. Germline V gene sequence: CDR1 SGHDT, CDR2 YYEEEE. The CDR3 consists of 14 residues. Trimming left V 0 bases short and J 5 bases short, with 10 bases between. The CDR3 loop reads CASSLVGLVDTQYF. DNA of the CDR3: TGTGCCAGCAGCTTGGTTGGTTTAGTAGATACGCAGTATTTT. The whole variable domain, remainder taken from reference TRBV5-6 and TRBJ2-3, is DAGVTQSPTHLIKTRGQQVTLRCSPKSGHDTVSWYQQALGQGPQFIFQYYEEEERQRGNFPDRFSGHQFPNYSSELNVNALLLGDSALYLCASSLVGLVDTQYFGPGTRLTVL.

This clonotype was recorded a few times. The chain carries TRBV18 and TRBJ2-3, with unresolved D. The V gene lost 3 bases and the J gene lost 0 bases, with 10 bases spanning the gap. This CDR3 has 15 residues. Germline V gives CDR1 KGHSH, CDR2 LQKENI. DNA for the CDR3: TGTGCCAGCTCACCGGTCGTCGGTAGCACAGATACGCAGTATTTT. It yields the protein CASSPVVGSTDTQYF.

This clonotype was counted at least ten times. The chain has TRBV6-5 and TRBJ1-1; tentative D call: TRBD1 (5 bases). Trimming cost V 0 bases and J 3 bases, with 11 bases left between them. CDR1 MNHEY and CDR2 SVGAGI come from the germline V gene. This CDR3 contains 15 residues. CDR3 region: CASSYSDSPYTEAFF. The CDR3 DNA reads TGTGCCAGCAGTTACTCCGACAGCCCGTACACTGAAGCTTTCTTT.

The gene calls are TRBV13 and TRBJ2-2; a possible D gene is TRBD1 (5 bases). V lost 1 base and J 0 bases, leaving 12 bases between the germline ends. The CDR3 contains 17 residues. Germline V CDR1 and CDR2: PRHDT, FYEKMQ (reference sequence). CDR3 region: CASSLAPTRANTGELFF. In nucleotides, the CDR3 is TGTGCCAGCAGCTTAGCGCCGACCAGGGCGAACACCGGGGAGCTGTTTTTT.

This clonotype appeared many times. The chain combines TRBV20-1 with TRBJ1-1; D may be TRBD1 (5 bases). The ends were cut back, 1 base at V and 1 base at J, with 7 bases in the middle. This CDR3 is built from 13 residues. In germline, CDR1 is DFQATT, CDR2 SNEGSKA (reference sequence). The CDR3 protein is CSARGGSNTEAFF. DNA for the CDR3: TGCAGTGCTAGAGGGGGGTCGAACACTGAAGCTTTCTTT.

The rearrangement uses TRBV19 and TRBJ2-6; D is ambiguous. With 5 bases removed from V and 0 bases from J, the gap between germline ends came to 8 bases. The CDR3 totals 15 residues. Per germline, CDR1 LNHDA and CDR2 SQIVND (reference sequence). CDR3 in DNA: TGTGCCAGTAGTTTTGTGAGCTCTGGGGCCAACGTCCTGACTTTC. Protein product: CASSFVSSGANVLTF.

At least ten counts were recorded for this clonotype. The chain recombines TRBV20-1 with TRBJ2-1, with 14 bases identical to TRBD2. This CDR3 has 15 amino acids. Losses at the gene ends were 6 bases for V and 7 bases for J; bases not matched to a gene: 8. Germline V gene data show CDR1 as DFQATT and CDR2 as SNEGSKA (reference sequence). CDR3 coding DNA: TGCAGTGCCCACCTTGGGACTAGCGGGAGAAATGAGCAGTTCTTC. Amino acids: CSAHLGTSGRNEQFF.

This clonotype was seen ten or more times. The chain couples TRBV6-1 to TRBJ2-2; 8 nucleotides match TRBD2. This CDR3 has 16 amino acids. J gave up 0 bases and V 7 bases, and 7 bases lay outside the gene matches. CDR1 MNHNS and CDR2 SASEGT come from the germline V gene. CDR3 nucleotide sequence: TGTGCCAGCAACTTTCTAGCGGGCGCGAACACCGGGGAGCTGTTTTTT. Protein: CASNFLAGANTGELFF.